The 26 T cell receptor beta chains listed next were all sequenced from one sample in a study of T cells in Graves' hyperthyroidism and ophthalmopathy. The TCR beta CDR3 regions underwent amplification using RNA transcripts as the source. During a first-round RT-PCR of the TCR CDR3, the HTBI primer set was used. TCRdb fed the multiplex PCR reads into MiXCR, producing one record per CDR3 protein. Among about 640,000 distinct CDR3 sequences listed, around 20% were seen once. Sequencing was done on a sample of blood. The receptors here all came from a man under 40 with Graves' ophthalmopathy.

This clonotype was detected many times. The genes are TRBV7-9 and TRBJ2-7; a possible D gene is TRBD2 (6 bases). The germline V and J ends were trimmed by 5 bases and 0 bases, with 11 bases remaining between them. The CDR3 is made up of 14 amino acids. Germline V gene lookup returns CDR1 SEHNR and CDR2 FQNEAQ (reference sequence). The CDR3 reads CASSAWGVSYEQYF. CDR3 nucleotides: TGTGCCAGCAGCGCCTGGGGGGTCTCCTACGAGCAGTACTTC.

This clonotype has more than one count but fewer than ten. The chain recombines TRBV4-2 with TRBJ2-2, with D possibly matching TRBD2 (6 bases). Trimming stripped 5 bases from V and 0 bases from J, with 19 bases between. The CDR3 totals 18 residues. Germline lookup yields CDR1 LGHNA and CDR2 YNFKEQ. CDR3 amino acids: CASSLQVLRETNTGELFF. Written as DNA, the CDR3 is TGTGCCAGCAGCTTACAGGTTCTCCGGGAGACGAACACCGGGGAGCTGTTTTTT.

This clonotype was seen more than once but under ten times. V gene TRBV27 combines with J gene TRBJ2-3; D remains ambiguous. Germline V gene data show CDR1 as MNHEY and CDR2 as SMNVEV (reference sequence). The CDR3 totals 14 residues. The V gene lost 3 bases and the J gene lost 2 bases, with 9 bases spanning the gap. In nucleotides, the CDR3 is TGTGCCAGCAGTTTTGTAAGACCCACAGATACGCAGTATTTT. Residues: CASSFVRPTDTQYF.

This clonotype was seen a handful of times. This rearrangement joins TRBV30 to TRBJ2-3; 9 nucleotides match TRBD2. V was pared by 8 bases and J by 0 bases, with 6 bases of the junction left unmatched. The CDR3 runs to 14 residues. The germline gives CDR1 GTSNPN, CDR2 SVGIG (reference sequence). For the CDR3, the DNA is TGTGCCCTCGGACTAGCGCGTAGCACAGATACGCAGTATTTT. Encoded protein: CALGLARSTDTQYF. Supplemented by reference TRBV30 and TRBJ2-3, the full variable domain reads SQTIHQWPATLVQPVGSPLSLECTVEGTSNPNLYWYRQAAGRGLQLLFYSVGIGQISSEVPQNLSASRPQDRQFILSSKKLLLSDSGFYLCALGLARSTDTQYFGPGTRLTVL.

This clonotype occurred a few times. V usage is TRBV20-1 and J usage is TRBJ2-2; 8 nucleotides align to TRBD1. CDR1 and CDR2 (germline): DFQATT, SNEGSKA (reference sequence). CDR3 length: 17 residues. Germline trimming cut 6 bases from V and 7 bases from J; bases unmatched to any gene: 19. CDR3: CSAYPAGQGHTVGELFF. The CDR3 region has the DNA TGCAGTGCCTACCCAGCTGGACAGGGCCACACGGTCGGGGAGCTGTTTTTT.

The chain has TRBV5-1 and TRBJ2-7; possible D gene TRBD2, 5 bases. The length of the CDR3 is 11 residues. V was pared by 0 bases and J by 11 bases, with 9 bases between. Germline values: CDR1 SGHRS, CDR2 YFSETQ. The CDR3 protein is CASSLGEEEYF. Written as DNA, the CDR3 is TGCGCCAGCAGCTTGGGCGAGGAGGAGTACTTC. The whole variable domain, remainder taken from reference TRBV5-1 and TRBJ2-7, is KAGVTQTPRYLIKTRGQQVTLSCSPISGHRSVSWYQQTPGQGLQFLFEYFSETQRNKGNFPGRFSGRQFSNSRSEMNVSTLELGDSALYLCASSLGEEEYFGPGTRLTVT.

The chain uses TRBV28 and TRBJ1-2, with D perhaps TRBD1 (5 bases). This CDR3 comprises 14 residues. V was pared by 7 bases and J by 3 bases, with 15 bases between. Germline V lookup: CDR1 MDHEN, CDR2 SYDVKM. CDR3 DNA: TGTGCCAGCACCCTAGGGGAGGGTTACTATGGCTACACCTTC. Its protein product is CASTLGEGYYGYTF.

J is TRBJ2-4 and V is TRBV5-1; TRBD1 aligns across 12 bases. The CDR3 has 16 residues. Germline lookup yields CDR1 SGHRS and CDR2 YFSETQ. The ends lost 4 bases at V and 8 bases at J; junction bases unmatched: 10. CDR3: CASSGGTGGPLDIQYF. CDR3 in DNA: TGCGCCAGCAGCGGAGGGACAGGGGGCCCGTTAGACATTCAGTACTTC.

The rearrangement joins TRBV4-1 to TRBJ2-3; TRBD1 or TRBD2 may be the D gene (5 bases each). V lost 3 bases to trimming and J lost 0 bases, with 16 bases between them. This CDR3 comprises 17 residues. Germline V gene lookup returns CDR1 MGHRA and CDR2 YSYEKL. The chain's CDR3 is CASSHGASGESTDTQYF. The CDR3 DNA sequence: TGCGCCAGCAGCCACGGGGCCAGCGGCGAAAGCACAGATACGCAGTATTTT.

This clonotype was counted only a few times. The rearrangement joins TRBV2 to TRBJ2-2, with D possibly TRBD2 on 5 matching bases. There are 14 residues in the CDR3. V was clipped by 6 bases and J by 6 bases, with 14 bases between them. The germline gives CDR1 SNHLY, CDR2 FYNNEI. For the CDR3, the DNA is TGTGCCAGCAGACCGCTAGTGGAGGCCGGGGAGCTGTTTTTT. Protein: CASRPLVEAGELFF. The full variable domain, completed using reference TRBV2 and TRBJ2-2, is EPEVTQTPSHQVTQMGQEVILRCVPISNHLYFYWYRQILGQKVEFLVSFYNNEISEKSEIFDDQFSVERPDGSNFTLKIRSTKLEDSAMYFCASRPLVEAGELFFGEGSRLTVL.

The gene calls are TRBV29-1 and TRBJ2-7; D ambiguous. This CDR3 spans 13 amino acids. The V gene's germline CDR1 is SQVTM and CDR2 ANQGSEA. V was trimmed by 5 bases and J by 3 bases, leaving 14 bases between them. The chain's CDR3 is CSVKKAGYYEQYF. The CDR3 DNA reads TGCAGCGTTAAAAAGGCAGGTTACTACGAGCAGTACTTC.

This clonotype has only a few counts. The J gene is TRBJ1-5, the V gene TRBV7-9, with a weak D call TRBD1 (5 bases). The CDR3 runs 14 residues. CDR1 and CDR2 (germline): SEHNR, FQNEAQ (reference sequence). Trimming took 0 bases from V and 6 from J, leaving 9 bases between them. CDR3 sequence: CASSLAGEGQPQHF. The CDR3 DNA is TGTGCCAGCAGCTTAGCAGGGGAGGGTCAGCCCCAGCATTTT.

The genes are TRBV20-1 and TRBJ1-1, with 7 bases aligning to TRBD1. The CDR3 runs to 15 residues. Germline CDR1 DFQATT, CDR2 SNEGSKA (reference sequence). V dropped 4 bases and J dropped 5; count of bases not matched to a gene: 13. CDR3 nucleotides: TGCAGTGCTAAACCCTATAACAGGGGAGGAACTGAAGCTTTCTTT. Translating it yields CSAKPYNRGGTEAFF.

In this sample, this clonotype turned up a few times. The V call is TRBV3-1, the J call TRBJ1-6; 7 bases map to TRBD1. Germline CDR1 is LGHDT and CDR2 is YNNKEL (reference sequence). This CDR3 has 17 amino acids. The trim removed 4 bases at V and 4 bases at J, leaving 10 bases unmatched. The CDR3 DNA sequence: TGTGCCAGCAGCCGCGACAGGGCCGGAACTTATAATTCACCCCTCCACTTT. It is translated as CASSRDRAGTYNSPLHF.

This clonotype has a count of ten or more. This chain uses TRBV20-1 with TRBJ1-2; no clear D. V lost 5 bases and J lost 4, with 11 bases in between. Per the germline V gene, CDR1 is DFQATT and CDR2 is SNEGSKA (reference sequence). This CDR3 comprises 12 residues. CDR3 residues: CSALEIGYGYTF. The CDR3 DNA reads TGCAGTGCTCTCGAGATCGGCTATGGCTACACCTTC.

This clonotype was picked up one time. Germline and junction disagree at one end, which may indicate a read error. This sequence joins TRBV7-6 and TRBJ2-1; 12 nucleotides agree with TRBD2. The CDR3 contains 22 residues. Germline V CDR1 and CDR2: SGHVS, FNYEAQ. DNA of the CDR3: TGTGCCAGCAGCTTAGTGAGGGTTTCGACTAGCGGGAGAGAGAGCTCCTACAATGAGCAGTCCTTC. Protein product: CASSLVRVSTSGRESSYNEQSF.

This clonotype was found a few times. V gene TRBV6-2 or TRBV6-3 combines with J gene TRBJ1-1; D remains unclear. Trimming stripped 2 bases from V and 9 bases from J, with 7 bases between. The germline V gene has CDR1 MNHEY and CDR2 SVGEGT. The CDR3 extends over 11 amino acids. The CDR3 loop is CASSYVRQAFF. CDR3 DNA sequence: TGTGCCAGCAGTTACGTCAGACAAGCTTTCTTT.

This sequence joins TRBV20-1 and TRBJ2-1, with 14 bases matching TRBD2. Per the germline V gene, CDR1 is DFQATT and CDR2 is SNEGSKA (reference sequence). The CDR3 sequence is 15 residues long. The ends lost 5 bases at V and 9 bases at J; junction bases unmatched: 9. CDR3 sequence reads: CSAQMGLAGDGEQFF. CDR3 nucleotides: TGCAGTGCTCAGATGGGACTAGCGGGAGACGGTGAGCAGTTCTTC.

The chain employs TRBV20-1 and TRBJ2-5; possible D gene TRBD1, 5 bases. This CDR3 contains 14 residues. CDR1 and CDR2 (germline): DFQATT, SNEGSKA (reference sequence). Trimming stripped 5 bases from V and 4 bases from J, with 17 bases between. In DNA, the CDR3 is TGCAGTGCTGAAAGCAGGGTAGTAAGAGAGACCCAGTACTTC. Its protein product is CSAESRVVRETQYF.

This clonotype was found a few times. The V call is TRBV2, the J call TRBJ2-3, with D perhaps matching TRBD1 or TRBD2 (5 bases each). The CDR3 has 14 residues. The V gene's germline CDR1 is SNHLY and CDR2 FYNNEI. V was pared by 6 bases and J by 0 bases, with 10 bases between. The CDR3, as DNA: TGTGCCAGCAGGAGAGGGGACAGCACAGATACGCAGTATTTT. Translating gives CASRRGDSTDTQYF.

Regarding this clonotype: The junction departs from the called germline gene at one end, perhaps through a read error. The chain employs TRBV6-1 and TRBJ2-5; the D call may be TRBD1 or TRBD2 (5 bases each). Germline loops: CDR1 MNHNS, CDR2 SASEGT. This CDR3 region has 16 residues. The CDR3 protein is CASSPSGTANQGTQYF. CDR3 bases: TGTGCCAGCAGCCCATCCGGGACGGCCAACCAAGGGACCCAGTACTTC.

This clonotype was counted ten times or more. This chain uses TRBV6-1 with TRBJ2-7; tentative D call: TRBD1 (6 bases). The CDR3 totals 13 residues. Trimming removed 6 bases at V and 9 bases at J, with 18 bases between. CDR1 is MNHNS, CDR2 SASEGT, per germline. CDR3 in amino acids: CASRPTGLSVQYF. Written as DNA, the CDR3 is TGTGCCAGCAGGCCAACAGGGTTGTCAGTGCAGTACTTC.

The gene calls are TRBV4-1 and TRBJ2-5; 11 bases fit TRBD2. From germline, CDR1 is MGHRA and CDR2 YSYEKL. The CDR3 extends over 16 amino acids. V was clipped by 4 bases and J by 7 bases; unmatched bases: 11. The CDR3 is CASSRGLAEQTVTQYF. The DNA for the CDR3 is TGCGCCAGCAGCCGGGGACTAGCGGAACAAACAGTGACCCAGTACTTC.

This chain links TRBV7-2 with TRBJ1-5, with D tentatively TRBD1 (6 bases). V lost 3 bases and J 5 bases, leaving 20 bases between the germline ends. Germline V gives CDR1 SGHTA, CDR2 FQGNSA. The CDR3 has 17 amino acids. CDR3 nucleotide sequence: TGTGCCAGCAGCTTCGGACGACAGGAGATGGGGCATCAGCCCCAGCATTTT. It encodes CASSFGRQEMGHQPQHF.

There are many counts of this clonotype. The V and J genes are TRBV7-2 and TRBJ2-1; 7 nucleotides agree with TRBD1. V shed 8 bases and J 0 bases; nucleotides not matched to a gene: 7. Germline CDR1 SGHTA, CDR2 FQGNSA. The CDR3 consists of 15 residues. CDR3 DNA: TGTGCCAGCGGAATAAACAGGGGCTCCTACAATGAGCAGTTCTTC. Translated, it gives CASGINRGSYNEQFF.

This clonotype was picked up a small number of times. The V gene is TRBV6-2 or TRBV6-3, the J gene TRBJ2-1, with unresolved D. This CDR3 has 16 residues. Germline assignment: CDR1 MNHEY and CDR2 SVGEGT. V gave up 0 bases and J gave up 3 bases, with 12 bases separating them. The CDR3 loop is CASSYSPVSSYNEQFF. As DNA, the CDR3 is TGTGCCAGCAGTTACTCCCCAGTGTCCAGCTACAATGAGCAGTTCTTC.